A single sample is the source of the 30 T cell receptor beta chains below, sequenced in a study of TIL therapy for anti-PD-1-resistant metastatic lung cancer. Time point reported: pre-treatment sample, taken before nivolumab and TIL therapy. The immunoSEQ assay was v3. Data came from immunoSEQ multiplex PCR; TCRdb stores just in-frame clones and leaves some out. This table holds tens of thousands of clones, 70% to 80% found once. Sequences were derived from blood, sampled at baseline. Source of these receptors: a man between 65 and 85 years old with non-small cell lung cancer.

The chain uses TRBV7-9 and TRBJ2-1; D possibly corresponds to TRBD2 (5 bases). Trimming removed 5 bases at V and 4 bases at J, with 9 bases between. Germline values: CDR1 SEHNR, CDR2 FQNEAQ (reference sequence). The CDR3 sequence is 13 residues long. The CDR3 reads CASSLGNYNEQFF. For the CDR3, the DNA is TGTGCCAGCAGCCTCGGGAATTACAATGAGCAGTTCTTC.

The chain combines TRBV5-3 with TRBJ1-2, with TRBD1 matching over 7 bases. TRBV5-3 is placed among ORFs of uncertain function. The CDR3 sequence is 17 residues long. V dropped 6 bases and J dropped 0; count of bases not matched to a gene: 14. CDR3 in DNA: TGTGCCAGAACCCGAGGGGTGGAGGGACAGACTAACTATGGCTACACCTTC. This encodes CARTRGVEGQTNYGYTF.

The chain employs TRBV5-1 and TRBJ2-3, with D perhaps given as TRBD1 or TRBD2 (5 bases each). This CDR3 has 14 residues. Between the trimmed V and J ends, which lost 5 bases and 2 bases, there was a span of 12 bases. The germline V gene encodes CDR1 SGHRS and CDR2 YFSETQ. CDR3 bases: TGCGCCAGCAGTTTCGAGGGACCCACAGATACGCAGTATTTT. The encoded protein is CASSFEGPTDTQYF.

The rearrangement uses TRBV9 and TRBJ2-7, with 7 bases aligning to TRBD2. Germline V gene lookup returns CDR1 SGDLS and CDR2 YYNGEE. The V and J ends lost 0 bases and 3 bases, in that order; junction bases with no gene match: 9. The CDR3 extends over 16 amino acids. CDR3 nucleotide sequence: TGTGCCAGCAGCGTAGAGGCTAGCGGAGTCCTCTACGAGCAGTACTTC. It codes for CASSVEASGVLYEQYF.

The chain combines TRBV5-1 with TRBJ1-1; D unclear. CDR3 length: 14 amino acids. V lost 2 bases to trimming and J lost 0 bases, with 8 bases between them. Germline lookup yields CDR1 SGHRS and CDR2 YFSETQ. CDR3 amino acids: CASSLQLMNTEAFF. The CDR3 coding sequence is TGCGCCAGCAGCTTACAGCTTATGAACACTGAAGCTTTCTTT.

The chain couples TRBV30 to TRBJ2-3; no firm D call. V was shortened by 4 bases and J by 3 bases, with 11 bases between the two germline ends. The V gene's germline CDR1 is GTSNPN and CDR2 SVGIG (reference sequence). This CDR3 spans 13 amino acids. For the CDR3, the DNA is TGTGCCTGGACCGCCCTAGGGACAGATACGCAGTATTTT. Protein: CAWTALGTDTQYF.

The chain links TRBV4-3 to TRBJ2-7, with D possibly being TRBD1 or TRBD2 (5 bases each). The CDR3 runs 15 residues. Looked up from germline, CDR1 is LGHNA and CDR2 is YSLEER. Between the trimmed V and J ends, which lost 6 bases and 1 base, there was a span of 16 bases. The CDR3 DNA follows: TGCGCCAGCAGTGTTGGAACAGGACTTTCCTACGAGCAGTACTTC. Translating gives CASSVGTGLSYEQYF.

In its sample, this clone was seen once. This chain joins TRBV25-1 and TRBJ1-1; 8 bases are shared with TRBD1. CDR1 is MGHDK and CDR2 is SYGVNS in the germline V gene. V lost 4 bases to trimming and J lost 10 bases; unmatched junction nucleotides: 8. The CDR3 is made up of 13 amino acids. The chain's CDR3 is CASSGTGRHAAFF. The CDR3 nucleotides read TGTGCCAGCAGTGGGACAGGGCGTCACGCAGCTTTCTTT.

The gene calls are TRBV6-1 and TRBJ2-7, with D tentatively TRBD1 (6 bases). This CDR3 spans 14 amino acids. Germline V CDR1 and CDR2: MNHNS, SASEGT. Trimming pared 1 base from V and 6 bases from J, leaving 13 bases between. CDR3 region: CASSEVYRVGEQYF. The CDR3 DNA reads as TGTGCCAGCAGTGAAGTCTACAGGGTAGGCGAGCAGTACTTC.

The chain has TRBV7-3 and TRBJ2-4; 8 nucleotides agree with TRBD2. Germline V CDR1 and CDR2: SGHTA, FQGTGA. The CDR3 has 13 residues. Unmatched junction bases numbered 6, after V lost 6 bases and J lost 8 bases. The CDR3 reads CASSRTSWDIQYF. CDR3 bases: TGTGCCAGCAGTAGGACTAGCTGGGACATTCAGTACTTC.

There are a few counts of this clone. This rearrangement joins TRBV7-2 to TRBJ2-7, with TRBD2 matching 8 bases. There are 16 residues in the CDR3. Germline loops: CDR1 SGHTA, CDR2 FQGNSA. The V and J ends lost 0 bases and 2 bases, in that order; junction bases with no gene match: 6. This CDR3 is CASSLASSGVTYEQYF. The DNA of the CDR3 is TGTGCCAGCAGCTTAGCGAGTAGCGGGGTCACCTACGAGCAGTACTTC.

The chain employs TRBV28 and TRBJ2-7; 10 nucleotides align to TRBD2. With 5 bases clipped from V and 5 bases from J, the junction kept 6 bases outside the gene matches. The germline V gene has CDR1 MDHEN and CDR2 SYDVKM. CDR3 size: 14 residues. The CDR3: CASSRSGRVDEQYF. DNA for the CDR3: TGTGCCAGCAGTCGGAGCGGGAGGGTTGACGAGCAGTACTTC.

The CDR3 DNA sequence: TGTGCCAGTACCATCAGGGGACTTACTAATGAAAAACTGTTTTTT. It yields the protein CASTIRGLTNEKLFF. The chain has TRBV19 and TRBJ1-4, with D tentatively TRBD1 (6 bases). This CDR3 has 15 amino acids. The germline V gene has CDR1 LNHDA and CDR2 SQIVND (reference sequence). Trimming stripped 7 bases from V and 2 bases from J, with 14 bases between.

The table lists this clone with a few counts. The CDR3 DNA reads as TGTGCCAGCAGTTCCACCCGAGGTAGCGGGAGACTAGGGTACGAGCAGTACTTC. Encoded protein: CASSSTRGSGRLGYEQYF. V gene TRBV28 combines with J gene TRBJ2-7, with 9 bases identical to TRBD2. The CDR3 spans 18 residues. With 4 bases clipped from V and 4 bases from J, the junction kept 17 bases outside the gene matches. Germline loops: CDR1 MDHEN, CDR2 SYDVKM.

The chain recombines TRBV6-1 with TRBJ2-4; TRBD2 matches 7 bases. The V segment lost 6 bases and the J segment 5 bases; nucleotides outside the gene matches: 7. CDR3 length: 14 amino acids. The germline gives CDR1 MNHNS, CDR2 SASEGT. The CDR3 loop reads CASRGGGLENIQYF. For the CDR3, the DNA is TGTGCCAGCAGGGGGGGAGGGTTGGAAAACATTCAGTACTTC.

The rearrangement links TRBV29-1 to TRBJ2-7; 9 positions agree with TRBD1. CDR1 is SQVTM and CDR2 is ANQGSEA in the germline V gene. CDR3 length equals 14 residues. The V and J ends lost 6 bases and 7 bases, in that order; junction bases with no gene match: 13. CDR3 sequence: CSVANRGLLPEQYF. As DNA, the CDR3 is TGCAGCGTGGCCAACAGGGGGCTCCTTCCGGAGCAGTACTTC.

The chain combines TRBV19 with TRBJ2-2; D ambiguous. This CDR3 contains 13 residues. Germline loops: CDR1 LNHDA, CDR2 SQIVND (reference sequence). Trimming removed 5 bases from V and 7 bases from J, with 11 bases in between. The CDR3 sequence is CASSGGHRGELFF. CDR3 coding DNA: TGTGCCAGTAGTGGTGGGCATCGCGGGGAGCTGTTTTTT.

The rearrangement links TRBV18 to TRBJ2-2, with 9 positions matching TRBD1. The CDR3 contains 18 residues. J was trimmed by 3 bases and V by 1 base; bases with no gene match: 9. The germline gives CDR1 KGHSH, CDR2 LQKENI. The CDR3 sequence: CASSPRMPGQGYTGELFF. The CDR3 DNA reads TGTGCCAGCTCACCACGAATGCCGGGACAGGGTTACACCGGGGAGCTGTTTTTT.

This clone was recorded once. The chain joins TRBV5-1 to TRBJ2-7; the D is unclear. The CDR3 covers 14 residues. V lost 3 bases and J 2 bases, leaving 12 bases between the germline ends. The germline V gene has CDR1 SGHRS and CDR2 YFSETQ. Written as DNA, the CDR3 is TGCGCCAGCAGCTCTCGGACGGATACCTACGAGCAGTACTTC. This translates into CASSSRTDTYEQYF.

The chain couples TRBV9 to TRBJ2-7; D is ambiguous. Trimming took off 1 base at V and 3 bases at J, with 5 bases between the two ends. CDR1 SGDLS and CDR2 YYNGEE come from the germline V gene. This CDR3 region has 12 residues. CDR3 bases: TGTGCCAGCAGCGTATCGGACTACGAGCAGTACTTC. It specifies CASSVSDYEQYF.

The gene calls are TRBV28 and TRBJ2-7; 8 positions match TRBD1. With V trimmed by 6 bases and J by 3 bases, 4 bases remained unmatched. Germline CDR1 MDHEN, CDR2 SYDVKM. The CDR3 has 13 residues. The CDR3 is CASRADRDYEQYF. CDR3 in DNA: TGTGCCAGCAGGGCGGACAGGGACTACGAGCAGTACTTC.

The chain links TRBV5-1 to TRBJ2-7, with 8 bases that match TRBD1. V trimming: 5 bases; J trimming: 0 bases; junction bases outside the gene matches: 7. From germline, CDR1 is SGHRS and CDR2 YFSETQ. The CDR3 sequence is 15 residues long. The CDR3: CASSTGGLSSYEQYF. The CDR3 DNA follows: TGCGCCAGCAGTACAGGGGGGCTAAGCTCCTACGAGCAGTACTTC.

This sequence joins TRBV7-2 and TRBJ2-5; TRBD2 is a possible D gene (5 bases). This CDR3 has 13 amino acids. Per germline, CDR1 SGHTA and CDR2 FQGNSA. Between the trimmed V and J ends, which lost 5 bases and 5 bases, there was a span of 12 bases. This CDR3 reads CASSPRGRETQYF. The DNA for the CDR3 is TGTGCCAGCAGCCCCCGGGGTCGCGAGACCCAGTACTTC.

This clone showed up just once. The chain uses TRBV18 and TRBJ2-5; 9 positions match TRBD1. The CDR3 length is 16 residues. V was clipped by 1 base and J by 4 bases; unmatched bases: 7. Germline CDR1 KGHSH, CDR2 LQKENI. The CDR3 bases are TGTGCCAGCTCACCACGGGCACCGGGACAGGGAGAGACCCAGTACTTC. It specifies CASSPRAPGQGETQYF. The full variable domain, with the rest looked up from reference TRBV18 and TRBJ2-5, is NAGVMQNPRHLVRRRGQEARLRCSPMKGHSHVYWYRQLPEEGLKFMVYLQKENIIDESGMPKERFSAEFPKEGPSILRIQQVVRGDSAAYFCASSPRAPGQGETQYFGPGTRLLVL.

The V and J genes are TRBV19 and TRBJ2-3, with 8 bases matching TRBD2. With V trimmed by 7 bases and J by 2 bases, 5 bases remained unmatched. CDR3 size: 14 residues. The germline V gene encodes CDR1 LNHDA and CDR2 SQIVND (reference sequence). The CDR3 loop is CASKQLADTDTQYF. The DNA of the CDR3 is TGTGCCAGTAAACAACTAGCGGACACAGATACGCAGTATTTT. Together with reference TRBV19 and TRBJ2-3, the CDR3 gives the full variable domain: DGGITQSPKYLFRKEGQNVTLSCEQNLNHDAMYWYRQDPGQGLRLIYYSQIVNDFQKGDIAEGYSVSREKKESFPLTVTSAQKNPTAFYLCASKQLADTDTQYFGPGTRLTVL.

The gene calls are TRBV7-2 and TRBJ2-7, with 10 bases fitting TRBD2. V lost 5 bases, J lost 4 bases, and 8 bases stayed unmatched. The germline gives CDR1 SGHTA, CDR2 FQGNSA. The CDR3 totals 15 residues. DNA of the CDR3: TGTGCCAGCAGCCCTCGGACTAGCGGAGGGTACGAGCAGTACTTC. Amino acids: CASSPRTSGGYEQYF.

The chain combines TRBV28 with TRBJ2-7; D is unclear. The V gene lost 7 bases and the J gene lost 0 bases, with 13 bases spanning the gap. Germline V gene sequence: CDR1 MDHEN, CDR2 SYDVKM. This CDR3 is 14 amino acids long. For the CDR3, the DNA is TGTGCCAGCACCCCATCCGGGCTCTCCTACGAGCAGTACTTC. Its protein product is CASTPSGLSYEQYF.

The table lists this clone with a count of one. The chain couples TRBV9 to TRBJ2-7, with 10 bases that match TRBD2. Trimming at V came to 0 bases and at J to 3 bases, leaving 3 bases not matched to a gene. This CDR3 region has 15 residues. CDR1 and CDR2 (germline): SGDLS, YYNGEE. The DNA of the CDR3 is TGTGCCAGCAGCGTAGGCCTAGCGGGAGTCTACGAGCAGTACTTC. As protein: CASSVGLAGVYEQYF.

This sequence joins TRBV6-6 and TRBJ2-1, with TRBD2 matching over 7 bases. V lost 8 bases and J lost 6; bases outside the gene matches: 7. The CDR3 sequence is 13 residues long. The germline V gene encodes CDR1 MNHNY and CDR2 SVGAGI (reference sequence). Here the CDR3 DNA reads TGTGCCAGCCTTGCGGGAGAAGGCAATGAGCAGTTCTTC. As protein: CASLAGEGNEQFF.

The gene calls are TRBV18 and TRBJ2-7; D assignment may be TRBD1 or TRBD2 (7 bases each). Germline V gene data show CDR1 as KGHSH and CDR2 as LQKENI. CDR3 length: 13 residues. V dropped 4 bases and J dropped 9 bases, with 16 bases sitting between them. In nucleotides, the CDR3 is TGTGCCAGCTCACAAGACAGGGAGGGCGGGCAGTACTTC. Amino acids: CASSQDREGGQYF.